These T cell receptor beta chains were read from a single sample in a study of T-cell memory formation after mild COVID-19. In TCRdb, the 5' RACE reads were re-called with MiXCR into one record per CDR3 protein. The repertoire consists of roughly 280,000 distinct CDR3 sequences, with around 15% occurring once and the leading ten covering 22%. The sequenced material came from PBMCs or a T cell subset sorted from them (not recorded which). The receptors originated from a man aged 18 to 29 who had mild COVID-19 (a few samples of this study predate the infection). Cell type and time point are not known. The CDR3 runs from the conserved cysteine through the conserved F or W. A D gene is named only where the DNA matches it firmly. For some rows the clone size is stated as once, few or many, or as a class when expanded; others skip it.

V: TRBV20-1; J: TRBJ2-7; size: few; D: TRBD1; CDR3: CSARDPRQGSGEQYF
V: TRBV9; J: TRBJ2-6; size: .; D: TRBD1; CDR3: CASSVGQGNSGANVLTF
V: TRBV9; J: TRBJ2-1; size: few; D: TRBD2; CDR3: CASSVSSGGRNGEQFF
V: TRBV6-2/TRBV6-3; J: TRBJ2-5; size: .; D: .; CDR3: CASTDFEETQYF
V: TRBV5-1; J: TRBJ1-1; size: few; D: .; CDR3: CASSPGPHYAEAFF
V: TRBV29-1; J: TRBJ1-5; size: .; D: TRBD1; CDR3: CSAGTGNQPQHF
V: TRBV3-1; J: TRBJ1-5; size: .; D: TRBD1; CDR3: CASSQAPGPGGDQPQHF
V: TRBV12-3/TRBV12-4; J: TRBJ1-1; size: .; D: .; CDR3: CASSLTAREAFF
V: TRBV7-3; J: TRBJ2-1; size: .; D: TRBD2; CDR3: CASSFTSVGNEQFF
V: TRBV7-2; J: TRBJ1-6; size: .; D: .; CDR3: CASSPSLSGGALHF
V: TRBV12-3/TRBV12-4; J: TRBJ1-5; size: .; D: TRBD1; CDR3: CASSSDRVWGNQPQHF
V: TRBV12-3/TRBV12-4; J: TRBJ2-7; size: few; D: .; CDR3: CASSRQDYEQYF